The T cell receptor (beta chain) under discussion was sequenced for a study of radiation and T cells in renal cell carcinoma. A note on this clone: Its antigen is as yet unknown.

Described time point: blood 4 weeks post-SBRT, at nephrectomy. The treatment denotes: 15 Gy SBRT to primary tumor, nephrectomy 4 weeks later. Serial blood draws occurred at baseline and 2 and 4 weeks post-SBRT. The patient's renal cell carcinoma had clear cell pathology. Whole-study findings and limits: From baseline, blood top tumor clonotypes peaked at 2 weeks post-radiation. Baseline intratumoral clonotype presence is unknown without pretreatment biopsies.

Produced via immunoSEQ multiplex PCR; TCRdb's table is partial and in-frame only. The top ten hold about 17% of the sample, which has approximately 150,000 clones, around 88% seen once. Between the trimmed V and J ends, which lost 3 bases and 8 bases, there was a span of 17 bases. CDR1 is SGHRS, CDR2 YFSETQ, per germline. The CDR3 runs 15 residues. The clonotype was recovered from a woman between 50 and 59 years old with renal cell carcinoma. The gene calls are TRBV5-1 and TRBJ2-2; no clear D. Material: blood, obtained from a patient whose treatment included radiotherapy and nephrectomy. CDR3 residues: CASSSSRAGLGELFF. The CDR3 DNA reads TGCGCCAGCAGCTCTTCCCGAGCCGGTTTAGGGGAGCTGTTTTTT.